Sequencing of this TCR beta chain was carried out in a study of cytomegalovirus exposure and HLA in healthy donors. The donors were part of the validation cohort, which consisted of under 150 subjects and was separate from the first cohort of about 650 subjects. As for this clone: Antigen: not known.

Study-wide results and limits: There were around 160 TCR beta chains listed as cytomegalovirus-associated. Most TCR sequences proved rare, with some public TCRs found in many donors. Per published reports, the classifier diagnosed cytomegalovirus status with high specificity and sensitivity.

The repertoire was sequenced with immunoSEQ multiplex PCR; TCRdb's copy has only in-frame clones and lacks some. The top ten clones hold under 7% of a sample with around 50,000 clones, just over 90% of them seen once. The specimen sequenced was PBMCs. This TCR was sampled from a woman between 18 and 29 years old in good health and CMV-seronegative.

CDR3: CSAGQGAGYGYTF. The CDR3, as DNA: TGCAGCGCAGGACAGGGGGCCGGCTATGGCTACACCTTC. This chain connects TRBV29-1 to TRBJ1-2, with TRBD1 matching 11 bases. The CDR3 is 13 residues long. The germline V gene encodes CDR1 SQVTM and CDR2 ANQGSEA. Unmatched junction bases numbered 5, after V lost 7 bases and J lost 4 bases.